One and the same sample provided the 21 T cell receptor beta chains below, sequenced in a study of metastatic and nonmetastatic thyroid tumors. Patients had received no treatment of any kind before thyroid surgery. With MiXCR, TCRdb reprocessed the PCR reads. The sample yields about 40,000 clones, about an eighth seen once. The sequenced sample consisted of blood. These TCRs come from a female donor with papillary thyroid cancer or a benign thyroid nodule (not recorded which). Some clones in this sample may be carry-over from other donors' samples.

Notes on this clone: This sequence may be a read error, since a much larger clone differs from it by one base. The final CDR3 position lacks the conserved phenylalanine or tryptophan, pointing to a likely read error. The chain combines TRBV7-3 with TRBJ1-1; D unresolved. Looked up from germline, CDR1 is SGHTA and CDR2 is FQGTGA. Trimming cost V 1 base and J 1 base, with 4 bases left between them. The CDR3 is 13 residues long. CDR3 DNA: TGTGCCAGCAGCTTAAGGCGGAACACTGAAGCTTTCTCT. Amino acid sequence: CASSLRRNTEAFS.

This clone was detected many times. This chain joins TRBV28 and TRBJ1-5; the D is unclear. Looked up from germline, CDR1 is MDHEN and CDR2 is SYDVKM. The CDR3 has 16 residues. V was shortened by 5 bases and J by 4 bases, with 18 bases between the two germline ends. Written as DNA, the CDR3 is TGTGCCAGCAGTCCCCGTTGGCAGCACCCTAATCAGCCCCAGCATTTT. Its protein product is CASSPRWQHPNQPQHF.

The sample holds many counts of this clone. V is TRBV20-1 and J is TRBJ1-2; 10 bases line up with TRBD1. Germline V gene sequence: CDR1 DFQATT, CDR2 SNEGSKA (reference sequence). The CDR3 consists of 14 residues. Germline trimming cut 6 bases from V and 8 bases from J; bases unmatched to any gene: 12. The CDR3 coding sequence is TGCAGTGCGGGAAGGCGACAGGGGGCGTCAGGCTACACCTTC. Translation: CSAGRRQGASGYTF.

This clone was observed many times. This chain connects TRBV30 to TRBJ2-3; 10 nucleotides agree with TRBD1. Germline CDR1 GTSNPN, CDR2 SVGIG (reference sequence). CDR3 length equals 13 residues. J gave up 5 bases and V 5 bases, and 4 bases lay outside the gene matches. The CDR3 nucleotides are TGTGCCTGGGGGGGACAGGGGATAGATACGCAGTATTTT. It codes for CAWGGQGIDTQYF.

In this sample, this clone turned up many times. The V gene is TRBV12-3 or TRBV12-4, the J gene TRBJ2-7; the match to TRBD2 covers 13 bases. This CDR3 has 15 residues. V dropped 4 bases and J dropped 7; count of bases not matched to a gene: 7. The chain's CDR3 is CASSSTGTSGNEQYF. The CDR3 nucleotides are TGTGCCAGCAGTTCGACCGGGACTAGCGGGAATGAGCAGTACTTC.

This clone was recorded many times. This rearrangement joins TRBV7-9 to TRBJ1-6, with 9 bases fitting TRBD1. The germline CDR1 and CDR2 sequences are SEHNR and FQNEAQ (reference sequence). After removal of 2 bases from V and 8 bases from J, the junction contained 4 bases not matched to a gene. CDR3 length equals 15 residues. DNA for the CDR3: TGTGCCAGCAGCTTATTGGGACAGGGAGATTCACCCCTCCACTTT. Its translation is CASSLLGQGDSPLHF.

This clone has a count of ten or more. The chain couples TRBV10-1 to TRBJ2-1; 7 bases match TRBD1. V dropped 0 bases and J dropped 7; count of bases not matched to a gene: 9. The CDR3 has 16 residues. CDR1 is WNHNN, CDR2 SYGVQD, per germline (reference sequence). The CDR3 region has the DNA TGCGCCAGCAGTGAGTCCACGGCAGGGGGTGGGAATGAGCAGTTCTTC. Protein: CASSESTAGGGNEQFF.

To note about this clone: This may be a read error: a much more frequent sequence differs by one nucleotide. Distinct nucleotide sequences in the sample also encode this CDR3. The V gene is TRBV6-1, the J gene TRBJ2-1; D gene unclear. The germline CDR1 and CDR2 sequences are MNHNS and SASEGT. Trimming pared 5 bases from V and 12 bases from J, leaving 14 bases between. CDR3 length equals 12 residues. This chain's CDR3 is CASSTPLNLQFF. CDR3 bases: TGTGCCAGCAGTACCCCTCTCAATCTGCAGTTCTTC.

This clone was counted a few times. The gene calls are TRBV27 and TRBJ2-3, with 11 bases lining up with TRBD2. Germline V lookup: CDR1 MNHEY, CDR2 SMNVEV (reference sequence). V dropped 5 bases and J dropped 12; count of bases not matched to a gene: 19. This CDR3 contains 17 residues. CDR3 coding DNA: TGTGCCAGCAGTCCAAAGGGACTAGCGGTTAGCACAGATAAACAGTATTTT. Its protein is CASSPKGLAVSTDKQYF.

In its sample, this clone was seen many times. V usage is TRBV7-9 and J usage is TRBJ2-5; 10 bases are shared with TRBD1. The CDR3 loop spans 14 amino acids. Germline lookup yields CDR1 SEHNR and CDR2 FQNEAQ (reference sequence). The ends lost 5 bases at V and 5 bases at J; junction bases unmatched: 5. In nucleotides, the CDR3 is TGTGCCAGCAGCCCGGACAGGGGGGACGAGACCCAGTACTTC. Its protein is CASSPDRGDETQYF.

This chain uses TRBV12-3 or TRBV12-4 with TRBJ1-6; D may be TRBD1 (5 bases). Trimming shortened V by 5 bases and J by 8 bases, and 16 bases separated the two germline ends. There are 15 residues in the CDR3. The CDR3 sequence: CASSPQGLTHSPLHF. CDR3 DNA sequence: TGTGCCAGCAGTCCTCAGGGACTCACCCATTCACCCCTCCACTTT.

This clone was seen ten or more times. This chain connects TRBV7-9 to TRBJ1-2; the D gene is possibly TRBD1 (5 bases). V lost 3 bases to trimming and J lost 8 bases, with 13 bases between them. The length of the CDR3 is 13 residues. Germline CDR1 and CDR2: SEHNR and FQNEAQ (reference sequence). The CDR3 loop is CASSLVGVKGYTF. The DNA of the CDR3 is TGTGCCAGCAGCTTGGTGGGGGTGAAAGGCTACACCTTC.

Concerning this clone: A read error is possible here, since a much larger clone lies one base away. This chain links TRBV10-1 with TRBJ2-3; 7 nucleotides line up with TRBD2. This CDR3 spans 16 amino acids. The germline gives CDR1 WNHNN, CDR2 SYGVQD (reference sequence). CDR3 in amino acids: CASGSGDYGYTYTQYF. CDR3 DNA sequence: TGCGCCAGCGGGTCGGGGGACTACGGTTACACATATACGCAGTATTTT.

This clone was seen at least ten times. The chain combines TRBV2 with TRBJ2-5; a possible D gene is TRBD1 (6 bases). V was clipped by 6 bases and J by 3 bases, with 11 bases between them. Germline CDR1 reads SNHLY; CDR2 reads FYNNEI. The CDR3 is 13 amino acids. CDR3 amino acids: CASSRGREETQYF. The CDR3 DNA sequence: TGTGCCAGCAGCAGGGGAAGGGAAGAGACCCAGTACTTC.

This clone was counted ten times or more. The chain carries TRBV5-1 and TRBJ2-5, with 16 bases aligning to TRBD2. The V gene's germline CDR1 is SGHRS and CDR2 YFSETQ. V trimming: 6 bases; J trimming: 4 bases; junction bases outside the gene matches: 9. The CDR3 runs to 17 residues. The CDR3 sequence: CASTPGLAGGFGETQYF. The CDR3 nucleotides are TGCGCCAGCACCCCGGGACTAGCGGGAGGGTTTGGAGAGACCCAGTACTTC.

In its sample, this clone was seen many times. V is TRBV28 and J is TRBJ1-4; perhaps TRBD1 as D (6 bases). Trimming cost V 5 bases and J 3 bases, with 13 bases left between them. The CDR3 spans 15 residues. Germline V lookup: CDR1 MDHEN, CDR2 SYDVKM. CDR3 region: CASSAQQGANEKLFF. DNA of the CDR3: TGTGCCAGCAGTGCCCAACAGGGAGCTAATGAAAAACTGTTTTTT.

This clone was counted many times. The J gene is TRBJ1-1, the V gene TRBV30; 7 bases are a match to TRBD1. V dropped 2 bases and J dropped 4; count of bases not matched to a gene: 10. The CDR3 runs 15 residues. Per germline, CDR1 GTSNPN and CDR2 SVGIG (reference sequence). The CDR3 DNA reads TGTGCCTGGAGTCATAGACAGGGTTTGAGCACTGAAGCTTTCTTT. This codes for CAWSHRQGLSTEAFF. The full variable domain, with the rest looked up from reference TRBV30 and TRBJ1-1, is SQTIHQWPATLVQPVGSPLSLECTVEGTSNPNLYWYRQAAGRGLQLLFYSVGIGQISSEVPQNLSASRPQDRQFILSSKKLLLSDSGFYLCAWSHRQGLSTEAFFGQGTRLTVV.

This clone came up many times. Other nucleotide sequences from this sample produce the same CDR3. The chain uses TRBV4-2 and TRBJ2-7; D is unresolved. This CDR3 contains 13 residues. CDR1 and CDR2 (germline): LGHNA, YNFKEQ. The V end was cut by 1 base, the J end by 4 bases, with 8 bases between. For the CDR3, the DNA is TGTGCCAGCAGCCAAGCTACAGAGTACGAGCAGTACTTC. Translating it yields CASSQATEYEQYF.

This clone appeared many times. The chain uses TRBV27 and TRBJ2-7; D unresolved. Per the germline V gene, CDR1 is MNHEY and CDR2 is SMNVEV (reference sequence). The CDR3 totals 12 residues. Between the trimmed V and J ends, which lost 4 bases and 3 bases, there was a span of 7 bases. In DNA form, the CDR3 reads TGTGCCAGCAGTTCACCGCTCTACGAGCAGTACTTC. Translating gives CASSSPLYEQYF.

To note about this clone: The junction departs from the called germline gene at one end, perhaps through a read error. The rearrangement joins TRBV20-1 to TRBJ2-3; D is ambiguous. CDR1 and CDR2 (germline): DFQATT, SNEGSKA (reference sequence). There are 11 residues in the CDR3. In DNA, the CDR3 is TGCAGTGCAGAACTCACAGATACGCAGTATTTC. Amino acids: CSAELTDTQYF.

This clone was seen ten or more times. At one end the junction does not follow the germline gene, possibly because of a read error. The V and J genes are TRBV7-7 and TRBJ2-7; 7 bases align to TRBD2. Germline-derived CDR1 and CDR2 are SSHAT and FNYEAQ (reference sequence). The CDR3 has 18 amino acids. This chain's CDR3 is CASSVKKKTRDYSHEQYF. The CDR3 DNA sequence: TGTGCTAGCAGCGTTAAAAAAAAAACAAGGGACTACTCGCACGAGCAGTACTTC.